This T cell receptor (beta chain) was found in a study of OX40 agonist ivuxolimab in advanced cancers. For the study at large: Treatment of patients was with ivuxolimab, an agonistic anti-OX40 (CD134) antibody. People who had prior anti-PD-1, anti-PD-L1 or anti-CTLA-4 therapy could take part, and around 40% had some. General study findings and limits: Clonal expansion was seen in CD4+ and CD8+ blood T cells by week 6 at 0.1 to 3.0 mg/kg.

Sequenced by immunoSEQ multiplex PCR; TCRdb stores in-frame clones only, minus some. The top ten hold 2.6% of the sample, which has 49,000 or so clones, 80% to 90% seen once. The CDR3 runs 12 residues. V was cut by 7 bases and J by 5 bases, with 9 bases left in between. In germline, CDR1 is SEHNR, CDR2 FQNEAQ (reference sequence). In the case of this clone: As yet, its antigen is unknown.

The chain recombines TRBV7-9 with TRBJ2-1; D call uncertain. Source: CD4+ or CD8+ T cells sorted from blood, taken in a trial of the OX40 agonist ivuxolimab. The sequence derives from an adult with an advanced solid tumor such as melanoma, head and neck, liver or kidney cancer. DNA of the CDR3: TGTGCCAGCAAACGGTTGGACAATGAGCAGTTCTTC. Translating gives CASKRLDNEQFF.